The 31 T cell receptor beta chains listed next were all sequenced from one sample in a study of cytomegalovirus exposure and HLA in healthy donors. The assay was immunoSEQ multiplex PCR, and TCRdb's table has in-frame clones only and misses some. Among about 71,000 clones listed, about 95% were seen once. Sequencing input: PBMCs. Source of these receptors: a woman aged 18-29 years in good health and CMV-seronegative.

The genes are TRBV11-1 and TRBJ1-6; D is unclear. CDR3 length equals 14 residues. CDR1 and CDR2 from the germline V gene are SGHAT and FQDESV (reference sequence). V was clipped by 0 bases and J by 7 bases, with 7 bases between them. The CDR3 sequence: CASSLARGNSPLHF. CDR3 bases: TGTGCCAGCAGCTTAGCGCGAGGGAATTCACCCCTCCACTTT.

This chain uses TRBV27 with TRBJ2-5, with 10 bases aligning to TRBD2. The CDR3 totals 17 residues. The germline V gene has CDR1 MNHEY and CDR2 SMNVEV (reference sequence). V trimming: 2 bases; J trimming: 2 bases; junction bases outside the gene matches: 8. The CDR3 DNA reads TGTGCCAGCAGTTTACGGCTAGCGGGAGCTGCGCAAGAGACCCAGTACTTC. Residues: CASSLRLAGAAQETQYF.

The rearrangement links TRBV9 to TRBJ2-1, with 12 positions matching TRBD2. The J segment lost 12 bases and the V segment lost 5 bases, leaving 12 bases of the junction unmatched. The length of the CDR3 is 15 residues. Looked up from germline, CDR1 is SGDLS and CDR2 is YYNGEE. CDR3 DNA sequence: TGTGCCAGCAGTCGACTAGCGGGGGATGCCCAGGGGCAGTTCTTC. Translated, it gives CASSRLAGDAQGQFF. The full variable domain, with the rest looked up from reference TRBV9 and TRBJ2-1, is DSGVTQTPKHLITATGQRVTLRCSPRSGDLSVYWYQQSLDQGLQFLIQYYNGEERAKGNILERFSAQQFPDLHSELNLSSLELGDSALYFCASSRLAGDAQGQFFGPGTRLTVL.

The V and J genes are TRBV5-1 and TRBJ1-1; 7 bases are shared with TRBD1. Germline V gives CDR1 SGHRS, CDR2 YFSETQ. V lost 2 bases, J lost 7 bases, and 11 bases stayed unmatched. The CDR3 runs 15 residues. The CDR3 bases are TGCGCCAGCAGCTTACACAGGGGCATAGTTGATGAAGCTTTCTTT. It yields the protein CASSLHRGIVDEAFF.

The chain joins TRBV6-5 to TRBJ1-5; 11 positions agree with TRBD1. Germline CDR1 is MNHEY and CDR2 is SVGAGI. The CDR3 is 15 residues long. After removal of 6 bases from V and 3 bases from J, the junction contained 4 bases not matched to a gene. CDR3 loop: CASSRDRGYNQPQHF. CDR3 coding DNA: TGTGCCAGCAGCCGGGACAGGGGGTACAATCAGCCCCAGCATTTT.

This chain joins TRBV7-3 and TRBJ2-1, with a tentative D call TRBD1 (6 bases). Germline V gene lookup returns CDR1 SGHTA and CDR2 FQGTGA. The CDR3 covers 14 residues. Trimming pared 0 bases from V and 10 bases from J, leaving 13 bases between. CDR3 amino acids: CASSLTGARAEQFF. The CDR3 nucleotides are TGTGCCAGCAGCTTAACGGGGGCTAGGGCGGAGCAGTTCTTC.

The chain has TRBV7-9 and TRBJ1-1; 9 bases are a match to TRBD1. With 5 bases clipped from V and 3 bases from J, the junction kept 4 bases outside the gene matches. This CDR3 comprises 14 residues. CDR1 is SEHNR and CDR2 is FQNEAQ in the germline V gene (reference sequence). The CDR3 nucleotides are TGTGCCAGCAGCCGGGACAGGGTTGACACTGAAGCTTTCTTT. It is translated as CASSRDRVDTEAFF.

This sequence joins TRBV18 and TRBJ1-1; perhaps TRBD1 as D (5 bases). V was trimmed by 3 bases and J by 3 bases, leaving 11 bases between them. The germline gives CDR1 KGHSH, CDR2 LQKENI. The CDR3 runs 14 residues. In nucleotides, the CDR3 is TGTGCCAGCTCACCGGCCGGGGGTTACACTGAAGCTTTCTTT. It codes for CASSPAGGYTEAFF.

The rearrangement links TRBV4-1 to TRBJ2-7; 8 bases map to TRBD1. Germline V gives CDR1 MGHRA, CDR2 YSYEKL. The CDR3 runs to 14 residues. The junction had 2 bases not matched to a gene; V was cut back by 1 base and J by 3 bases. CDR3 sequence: CASSQGTGNYEQYF. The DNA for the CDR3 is TGCGCCAGCAGCCAAGGGACAGGGAACTACGAGCAGTACTTC.

CDR3 nucleotides: TGTGCCAGCAGGGACACAGGGGCCCTCTCCTACGAGCAGTACTTC. Its protein product is CASRDTGALSYEQYF. J is TRBJ2-7 and V is TRBV28; 7 nucleotides align to TRBD1. From germline, CDR1 is MDHEN and CDR2 SYDVKM. J lost 0 bases, V lost 6 bases, and 8 bases had no gene match. The CDR3 loop spans 15 amino acids.

The DNA of the CDR3 is TGTGCCAGCAGTGTCTTGGGCCCAGACACTGAAGCTTTCTTT. It specifies CASSVLGPDTEAFF. The genes are TRBV6-1 and TRBJ1-1; no firm D call. Germline CDR1 is MNHNS and CDR2 is SASEGT. The V end lost 4 bases, the J end lost 3 bases, and 12 bases lay between the germline ends. The CDR3 extends over 14 amino acids.

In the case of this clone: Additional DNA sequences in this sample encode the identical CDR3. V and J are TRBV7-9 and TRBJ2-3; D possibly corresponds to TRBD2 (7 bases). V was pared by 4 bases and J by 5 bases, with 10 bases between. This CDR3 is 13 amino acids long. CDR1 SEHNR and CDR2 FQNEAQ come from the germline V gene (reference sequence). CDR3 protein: CASSSGGRDTQYF. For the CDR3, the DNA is TGTGCCAGCAGCTCGGGGGGCCGAGATACGCAGTATTTT.

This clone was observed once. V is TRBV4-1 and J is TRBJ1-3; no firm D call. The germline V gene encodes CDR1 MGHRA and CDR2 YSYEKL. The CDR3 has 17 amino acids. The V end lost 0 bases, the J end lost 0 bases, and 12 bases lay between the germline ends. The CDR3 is CASSQDLRGHSGNTIYF. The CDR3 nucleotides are TGCGCCAGCAGCCAAGATTTGAGAGGGCACTCTGGAAACACCATATATTTT.

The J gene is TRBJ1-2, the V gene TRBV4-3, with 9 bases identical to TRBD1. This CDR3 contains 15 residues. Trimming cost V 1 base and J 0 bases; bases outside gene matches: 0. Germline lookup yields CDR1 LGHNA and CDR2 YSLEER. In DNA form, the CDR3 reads TGCGCCAGCAGCCAAGGACAGGGGGCTAACTATGGCTACACCTTC. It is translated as CASSQGQGANYGYTF.

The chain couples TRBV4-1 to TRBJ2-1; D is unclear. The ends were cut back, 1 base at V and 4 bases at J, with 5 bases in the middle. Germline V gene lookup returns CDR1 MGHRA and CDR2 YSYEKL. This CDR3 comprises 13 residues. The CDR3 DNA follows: TGCGCCAGCAGCCAAGCGTCTTACAATGAGCAGTTCTTC. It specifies CASSQASYNEQFF.

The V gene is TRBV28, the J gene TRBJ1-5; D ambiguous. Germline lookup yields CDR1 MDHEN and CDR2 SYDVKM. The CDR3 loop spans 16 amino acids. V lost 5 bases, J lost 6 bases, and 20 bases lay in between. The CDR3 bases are TGTGCCAGCAGTCCCCAAGTGGGCAGTATCGGTCAGCCCCAGCATTTT. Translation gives CASSPQVGSIGQPQHF.

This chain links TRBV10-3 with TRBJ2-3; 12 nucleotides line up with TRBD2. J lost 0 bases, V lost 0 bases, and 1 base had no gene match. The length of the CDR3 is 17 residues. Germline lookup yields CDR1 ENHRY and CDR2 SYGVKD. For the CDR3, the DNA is TGTGCCATCAGTGAGTCGACTAGCGGGGGTAGCACAGATACGCAGTATTTT. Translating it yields CAISESTSGGSTDTQYF.

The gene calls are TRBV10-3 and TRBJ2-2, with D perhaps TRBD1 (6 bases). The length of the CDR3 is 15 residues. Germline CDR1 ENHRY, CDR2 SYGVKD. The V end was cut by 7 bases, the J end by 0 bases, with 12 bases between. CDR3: CAITRGDANTGELFF. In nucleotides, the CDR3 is TGTGCCATCACCAGGGGAGACGCGAACACCGGGGAGCTGTTTTTT.

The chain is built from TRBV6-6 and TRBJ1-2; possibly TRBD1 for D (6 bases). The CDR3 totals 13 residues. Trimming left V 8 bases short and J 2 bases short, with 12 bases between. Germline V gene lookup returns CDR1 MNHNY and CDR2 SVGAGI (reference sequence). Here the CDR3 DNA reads TGTGCCAGCGCTACTACAGGGAACTATGGCTACACCTTC. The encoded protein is CASATTGNYGYTF.

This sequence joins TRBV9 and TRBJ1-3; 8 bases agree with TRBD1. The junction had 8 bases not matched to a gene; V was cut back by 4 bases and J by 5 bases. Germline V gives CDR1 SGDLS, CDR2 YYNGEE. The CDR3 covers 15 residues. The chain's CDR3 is CASSLEAGGRNTIYF. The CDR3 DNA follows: TGTGCCAGCAGCCTCGAGGCAGGGGGCAGAAACACCATATATTTT.

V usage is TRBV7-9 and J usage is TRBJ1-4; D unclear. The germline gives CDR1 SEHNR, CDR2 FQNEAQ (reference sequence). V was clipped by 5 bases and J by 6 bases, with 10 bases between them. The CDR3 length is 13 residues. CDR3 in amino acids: CASSLGPDEKLFF. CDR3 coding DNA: TGTGCCAGCAGCCTAGGGCCCGATGAAAAACTGTTTTTT. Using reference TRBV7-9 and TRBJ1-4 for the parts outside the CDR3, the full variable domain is DTGVSQNPRHKITKRGQNVTFRCDPISEHNRLYWYRQTLGQGPEFLTYFQNEAQLEKSRLLSDRFSAERPKGSFSTLEIQRTEQGDSAMYLCASSLGPDEKLFFGSGTQLSVL.

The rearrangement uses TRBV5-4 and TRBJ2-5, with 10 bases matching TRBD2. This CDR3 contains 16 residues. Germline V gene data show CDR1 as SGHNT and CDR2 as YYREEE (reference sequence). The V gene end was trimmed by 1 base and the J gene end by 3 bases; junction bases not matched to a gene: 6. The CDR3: CASSLSLAGLEETQYF. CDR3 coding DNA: TGTGCCAGCAGCTTGTCACTAGCGGGGTTGGAAGAGACCCAGTACTTC.

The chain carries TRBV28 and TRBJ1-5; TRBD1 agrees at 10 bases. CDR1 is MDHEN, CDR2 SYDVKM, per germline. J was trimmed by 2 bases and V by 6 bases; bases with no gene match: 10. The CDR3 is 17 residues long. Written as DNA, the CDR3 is TGTGCCAGCAGGAAAACTTCCGGGACAGGGGGCAATCAGCCCCAGCATTTT. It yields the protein CASRKTSGTGGNQPQHF. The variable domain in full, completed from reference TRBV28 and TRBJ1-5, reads DVKVTQSSRYLVKRTGEKVFLECVQDMDHENMFWYRQDPGLGLRLIYFSYDVKMKEKGDIPEGYSVSREKKERFSLILESASTNQTSMYLCASRKTSGTGGNQPQHFGDGTRLSIL.

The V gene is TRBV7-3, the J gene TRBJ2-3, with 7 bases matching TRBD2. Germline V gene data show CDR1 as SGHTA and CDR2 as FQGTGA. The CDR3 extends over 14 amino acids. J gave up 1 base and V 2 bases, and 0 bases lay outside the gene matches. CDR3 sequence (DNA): TGTGCCAGCAGCTTACTAGCGGGCACAGATACGCAGTATTTT. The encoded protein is CASSLLAGTDTQYF.

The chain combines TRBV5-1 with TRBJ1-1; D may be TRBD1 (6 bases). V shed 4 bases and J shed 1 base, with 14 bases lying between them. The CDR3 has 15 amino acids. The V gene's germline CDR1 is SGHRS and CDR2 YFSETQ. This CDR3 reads CASSEIPGQNTEAFF. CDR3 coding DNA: TGCGCCAGCAGCGAAATACCGGGACAGAACACTGAAGCTTTCTTT.

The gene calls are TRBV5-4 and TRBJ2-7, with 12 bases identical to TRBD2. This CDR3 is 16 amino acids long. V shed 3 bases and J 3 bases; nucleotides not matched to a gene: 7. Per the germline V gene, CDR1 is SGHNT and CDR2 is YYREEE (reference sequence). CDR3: CASSWTSGITDYEQYF. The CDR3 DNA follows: TGTGCCAGCAGCTGGACTAGCGGGATAACGGACTACGAGCAGTACTTC.

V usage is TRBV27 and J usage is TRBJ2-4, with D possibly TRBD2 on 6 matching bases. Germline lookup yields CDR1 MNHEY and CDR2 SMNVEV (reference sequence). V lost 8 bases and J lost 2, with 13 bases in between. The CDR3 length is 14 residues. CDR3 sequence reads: CASGGFRPKNIQYF. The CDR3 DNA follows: TGTGCCAGCGGGGGGTTCCGACCCAAAAACATTCAGTACTTC.

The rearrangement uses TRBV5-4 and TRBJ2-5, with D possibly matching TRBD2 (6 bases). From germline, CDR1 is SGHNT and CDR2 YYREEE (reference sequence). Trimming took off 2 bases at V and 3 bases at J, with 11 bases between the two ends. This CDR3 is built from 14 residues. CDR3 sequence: CASSFYTGEETQYF. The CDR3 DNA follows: TGTGCCAGCAGCTTTTACACGGGGGAAGAGACCCAGTACTTC. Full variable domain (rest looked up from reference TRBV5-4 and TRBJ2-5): ETGVTQSPTHLIKTRGQQVTLRCSSQSGHNTVSWYQQALGQGPQFIFQYYREEENGRGNFPPRFSGLQFPNYSSELNVNALELDDSALYLCASSFYTGEETQYFGPGTRLLVL.

The DNA of the CDR3 is TGTGCCAGCAGCTCGACAGGGGGACTTAATGAAAAACTGTTTTTT. This translates into CASSSTGGLNEKLFF. The rearrangement links TRBV7-9 to TRBJ1-4; 9 nucleotides line up with TRBD1. CDR1 and CDR2 from the germline V gene are SEHNR and FQNEAQ (reference sequence). Trimming took 4 bases from V and 4 from J; bases not matched to a gene: 4. CDR3 length: 15 residues.

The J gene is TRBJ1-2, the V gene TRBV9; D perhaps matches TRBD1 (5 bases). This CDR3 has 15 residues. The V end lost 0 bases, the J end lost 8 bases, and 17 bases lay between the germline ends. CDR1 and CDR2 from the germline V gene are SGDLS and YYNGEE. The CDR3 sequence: CASSVVSTDPEGYTF. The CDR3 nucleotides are TGTGCCAGCAGCGTAGTATCGACAGACCCGGAGGGCTACACCTTC.

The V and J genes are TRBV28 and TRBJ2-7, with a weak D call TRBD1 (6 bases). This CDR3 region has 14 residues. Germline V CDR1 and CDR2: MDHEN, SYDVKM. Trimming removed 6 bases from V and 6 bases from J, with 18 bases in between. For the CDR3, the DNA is TGTGCCAGCAGCCGTCGACAGGCCCAGCTCGAGCAGTACTTC. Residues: CASSRRQAQLEQYF.